This T cell receptor beta chain was recorded in a study of blood T cell repertoires in COVID-19. Study-wide context: In each case, the material was cDNA or gDNA derived from T cells, B-cell-depleted T cells, or PBMCs.

Germline trimming cut 5 bases from V and 8 bases from J; bases unmatched to any gene: 7. CDR1 is SSHAT and CDR2 is FNYEAQ in the germline V gene (reference sequence). The CDR3 is 14 amino acids. As originally analysed: Researchers report that nucleated cell counts were estimated from reference gene primer amplification. Assay used: immunoSEQ multiplex PCR; TCRdb lists only in-frame clones, some missing. V and J calls and clone size are those listed in that table; D and trimming were worked out from the DNA. The table shows about 210,000 clones, with about four fifths occurring only once. This receptor was identified in a woman aged 40 to 50 with acute or convalescent COVID-19. The sequenced sample was peripheral blood. The chain combines TRBV7-7 with TRBJ2-1; TRBD1 matches 9 bases. The CDR3 DNA reads TGTGCCAGCAGCAAATACAGGGGGCGCGATGAGCAGTTCTTC. This sequence encodes CASSKYRGRDEQFF.